Below are 4 T cell receptor beta chains sequenced from a single sample in a study of beta chain features in type 1 diabetes. The entirety of the isolated RNA underwent reverse transcription, so expressed TCRB transcripts were sequenced. TCRdb's table, derived via immunoSEQ multiplex PCR, lists solely in-frame clones and lacks some. The sample contains 150,000 to 160,000 clones, over 8.5% of which appear only once. The sequenced sample was central memory CD4+ T cells from blood. The receptor source for this set is a man aged 18 to 30 in good health.

This clone has just a few counts. The rearrangement joins TRBV18 to TRBJ1-1; 7 positions agree with TRBD1. Germline V gives CDR1 KGHSH, CDR2 LQKENI. V lost 3 bases, J lost 3 bases, and 4 bases stayed unmatched. The CDR3 is 14 amino acids. CDR3 residues: CASSPPGQYTEAFF. DNA for the CDR3: TGTGCCAGCTCACCCCCGGGACAGTACACTGAAGCTTTCTTT.

V usage is TRBV9 and J usage is TRBJ1-5, with D maybe TRBD1 (6 bases). CDR1 SGDLS and CDR2 YYNGEE come from the germline V gene. The CDR3 has 14 residues. V lost 4 bases and J 6 bases, leaving 14 bases between the germline ends. The CDR3 sequence: CASSRGGPSQPQHF. As DNA, the CDR3 is TGTGCCAGCAGCCGTGGGGGGCCTTCTCAGCCCCAGCATTTT.

On this clone: A much larger clone differs from this one at a single base, so this may be a read error. The chain joins TRBV5-6 to TRBJ1-5; 10 nucleotides line up with TRBD1. V gave up 4 bases and J gave up 6 bases; unmatched junction bases: 4. Germline CDR1 reads SGHDT; CDR2 reads YYEEEE. CDR3 length: 14 amino acids. This chain's CDR3 is CASSPGQGSQPQHF. For the CDR3, the DNA is TGTGCCAGCAGCCCGGGACAGGGGAGTCAGCCCCAGCATTTT.

There are a few counts of this clone. V usage is TRBV9 and J usage is TRBJ2-1, with D perhaps given as TRBD1 or TRBD2 (6 bases each). V was pared by 4 bases and J by 6 bases, with 17 bases between. The germline V gene encodes CDR1 SGDLS and CDR2 YYNGEE. The CDR3 runs to 15 residues. CDR3 protein: CASSPAGTPTNEQFF. The DNA of the CDR3 is TGTGCCAGCAGCCCTGCGGGGACACCTACCAATGAGCAGTTCTTC. Full variable domain (missing parts from reference TRBV9 and TRBJ2-1): DSGVTQTPKHLITATGQRVTLRCSPRSGDLSVYWYQQSLDQGLQFLIQYYNGEERAKGNILERFSAQQFPDLHSELNLSSLELGDSALYFCASSPAGTPTNEQFFGPGTRLTVL.